Many counts were recorded for the clone carrying this TCR beta chain. The CDR3 sequence is 16 residues long. V lost 0 bases, J lost 11 bases, and 21 bases lay in between. Germline assignment: CDR1 LGHDT and CDR2 YNNKEL (reference sequence). These data originate in a study of T-cell reconstitution after alpha-beta-depleted transplantation in children. Preparing the TCRbeta library involved the use of unique molecular identifiers. TCRdb analysed the PCR reads with MiXCR anew, one entry per CDR3 protein. The sample includes roughly 190,000 distinct CDR3 sequences, 13% to 15% of them seen just once. J is TRBJ2-3 and V is TRBV3-1; possible D gene TRBD2, 8 bases. The clonotype was recovered from a human donor who donated a stem cell graft to a child with acute lymphoblastic leukemia. Sequenced here: PBMCs from the stem cell graft donor, sampled from the stem cell graft. This CDR3 is CASSQEGGSGRQGQYF. The CDR3 DNA reads TGTGCCAGCAGCCAAGAAGGTGGGAGCGGGAGACAGGGGCAGTATTTT.